Following are 9 T cell receptor beta chains from one sample sequenced in a study of CD4 T cells in relation to SARS-CoV-2 and coronaviruses. Sequenced by immunoSEQ multiplex PCR; TCRdb stores in-frame clones only, minus some. The top ten hold under 0.4% of the sample, which has about 56,000 clones, around 90% seen once. The material sequenced was naive CD4+ T cells from PBMCs. Subset specified: naive CD4+ T cells isolated by negative enrichment. Receptors were obtained from an adult with COVID-19.

This chain uses TRBV30 with TRBJ2-7; D might be TRBD1 (6 bases). The CDR3 totals 12 residues. The germline V gene encodes CDR1 GTSNPN and CDR2 SVGIG (reference sequence). V gave up 2 bases and J gave up 4 bases, with 9 bases separating them. The CDR3 loop is CAWSSTGYEQYF. DNA for the CDR3: TGTGCCTGGAGTTCCACAGGGTACGAGCAGTACTTC.

This chain links TRBV9 with TRBJ2-1, with 8 positions matching TRBD2. The CDR3 has 15 amino acids. Germline CDR1 is SGDLS and CDR2 is YYNGEE. V dropped 3 bases and J dropped 2; count of bases not matched to a gene: 4. The DNA for the CDR3 is TGTGCCAGCAGCGCACTAGCGGACACCTACAATGAGCAGTTCTTC. Amino acid sequence: CASSALADTYNEQFF.

This chain's CDR3 is CSVEDPTSGNSYEQYF. CDR3 sequence (DNA): TGCAGCGTTGAAGATCCGACTAGCGGGAACTCCTACGAGCAGTACTTC. This chain links TRBV29-1 with TRBJ2-7; 11 bases align to TRBD2. The CDR3 consists of 16 residues. V lost 0 bases to trimming and J lost 0 bases; unmatched junction nucleotides: 4. Germline V CDR1 and CDR2: SQVTM, ANQGSEA.

The chain carries TRBV5-1 and TRBJ2-1; TRBD2 matches 8 bases. Germline loops: CDR1 SGHRS, CDR2 YFSETQ. The CDR3 covers 16 residues. V dropped 0 bases and J dropped 8; count of bases not matched to a gene: 10. CDR3 sequence reads: CASSLVAGGLSDEQFF. DNA for the CDR3: TGCGCCAGCAGCTTGGTTGCGGGAGGTCTGAGCGATGAGCAGTTCTTC. The full variable domain, completed using reference TRBV5-1 and TRBJ2-1, is KAGVTQTPRYLIKTRGQQVTLSCSPISGHRSVSWYQQTPGQGLQFLFEYFSETQRNKGNFPGRFSGRQFSNSRSEMNVSTLELGDSALYLCASSLVAGGLSDEQFFGPGTRLTVL.

The rearrangement joins TRBV5-1 to TRBJ1-4, with 7 bases that match TRBD1. This CDR3 comprises 15 residues. V was pared by 0 bases and J by 6 bases, with 5 bases of the junction left unmatched. Germline CDR1 SGHRS, CDR2 YFSETQ. The CDR3 DNA is TGCGCCAGCAGCTTGGAAGGGGGCGGAGATGAAAAACTGTTTTTT. It is translated as CASSLEGGGDEKLFF.

The V and J genes are TRBV4-1 and TRBJ2-1; 13 bases align to TRBD2. The CDR3 loop spans 16 amino acids. Germline values: CDR1 MGHRA, CDR2 YSYEKL. The J segment lost 10 bases and the V segment lost 1 base, leaving 7 bases of the junction unmatched. Here the CDR3 DNA reads TGCGCCAGCAGCCAAGGCCGACTAGCGGGAGGAGTAGAGCAGTTCTTC. It yields the protein CASSQGRLAGGVEQFF.

The genes are TRBV18 and TRBJ2-6; a weak D match, TRBD1 (6 bases). The germline V and J ends were trimmed by 4 bases and 4 bases, with 11 bases remaining between them. This CDR3 has 15 residues. Germline values: CDR1 KGHSH, CDR2 LQKENI. The CDR3 DNA reads TGTGCCAGCTCACAACCAGGGGACGGGGCCAACGTCCTGACTTTC. Translated, it gives CASSQPGDGANVLTF.

The chain uses TRBV7-6 and TRBJ2-5; unclear D gene. The CDR3 runs to 11 residues. The germline CDR1 and CDR2 sequences are SGHVS and FNYEAQ. Trimming left V 3 bases short and J 4 bases short, with 3 bases between. The CDR3, as DNA: TGTGCCAGCAGCTTCGGAGAGACCCAGTACTTC. Amino acids: CASSFGETQYF.

This clone was recorded only once. The chain couples TRBV14 to TRBJ1-1, with a tentative D call TRBD1 (6 bases). The CDR3 sequence is 19 residues long. Trimming stripped 4 bases from V and 5 bases from J, with 29 bases between. CDR1 and CDR2 from the germline V gene are SGHDN and FVKESK. CDR3 sequence (DNA): TGTGCCAGCAGCCCCTCTATTATCAGGGGTGGATTGGTAGGTACTGAAGCTTTCTTT. Amino acids: CASSPSIIRGGLVGTEAFF.